This TCR beta chain was obtained from a study of T-cell reconstitution after alpha-beta-depleted transplantation in children. J was trimmed by 2 bases and V by 4 bases; bases with no gene match: 4. Germline CDR1 reads SGHKS; CDR2 reads YYEKEE (reference sequence). This CDR3 is built from 16 residues. This clonotype was observed at least ten times. For TCRbeta, the library was prepared with unique molecular identifiers. TCRdb re-analysed the PCR reads in MiXCR, keeping a single row per CDR3 protein. The sample comprises around 400,000 distinct CDR3 sequences, about 11% of which are singletons, and roughly 5% rests with the top ten.

This receptor was obtained from a human donor who donated a stem cell graft to a child with acute myeloid leukemia. J is TRBJ2-1 and V is TRBV5-5; 12 nucleotides agree with TRBD1. The material was PBMCs from the stem cell graft donor, obtained from the stem cell graft. CDR3 in DNA: TGTGCCAGCAGCATCGGGACAGGGGGCGCCTACAATGAGCAGTTCTTC. Its translation: CASSIGTGGAYNEQFF.